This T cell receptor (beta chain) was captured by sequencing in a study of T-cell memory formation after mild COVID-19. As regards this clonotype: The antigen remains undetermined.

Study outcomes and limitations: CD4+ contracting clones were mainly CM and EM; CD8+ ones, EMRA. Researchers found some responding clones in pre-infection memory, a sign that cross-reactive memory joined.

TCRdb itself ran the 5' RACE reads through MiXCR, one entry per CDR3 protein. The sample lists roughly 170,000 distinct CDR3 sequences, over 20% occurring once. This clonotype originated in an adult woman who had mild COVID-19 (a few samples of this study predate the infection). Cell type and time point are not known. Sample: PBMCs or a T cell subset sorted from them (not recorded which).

The CDR3 nucleotides read TGTGCCAGCAGCTTAAGTACAGGCATCTCCTACGAGCAGTACTTC. Translating gives CASSLSTGISYEQYF. V is TRBV11-2 and J is TRBJ2-7; tentative D call: TRBD1 (5 bases). Germline V CDR1 and CDR2: SGHAT, FQNNGV. V lost 2 bases and J 0 bases, leaving 11 bases between the germline ends. This CDR3 has 15 amino acids. Filled out from reference TRBV11-2 and TRBJ2-7, the complete variable domain reads EAGVAQSPRYKIIEKRQSVAFWCNPISGHATLYWYQQILGQGPKLLIQFQNNGVVDDSQLPKDRFSAERLKGVDSTLKIQPAKLEDSAVYLCASSLSTGISYEQYFGPGTRLTVT.